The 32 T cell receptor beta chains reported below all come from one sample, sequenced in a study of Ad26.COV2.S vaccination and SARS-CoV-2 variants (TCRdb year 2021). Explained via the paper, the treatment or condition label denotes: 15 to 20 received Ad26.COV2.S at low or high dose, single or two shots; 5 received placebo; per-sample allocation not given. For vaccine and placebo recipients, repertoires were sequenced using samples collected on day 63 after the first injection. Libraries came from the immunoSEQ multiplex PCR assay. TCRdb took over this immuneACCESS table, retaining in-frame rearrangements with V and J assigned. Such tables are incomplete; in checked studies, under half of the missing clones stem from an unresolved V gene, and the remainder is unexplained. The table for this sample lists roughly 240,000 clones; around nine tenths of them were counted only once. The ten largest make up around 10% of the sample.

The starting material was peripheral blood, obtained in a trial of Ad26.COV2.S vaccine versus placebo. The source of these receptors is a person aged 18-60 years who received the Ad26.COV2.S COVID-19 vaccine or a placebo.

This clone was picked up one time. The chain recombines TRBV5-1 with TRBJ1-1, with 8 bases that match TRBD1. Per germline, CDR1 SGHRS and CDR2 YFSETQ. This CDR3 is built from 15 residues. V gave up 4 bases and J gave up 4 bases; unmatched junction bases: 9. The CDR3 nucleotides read TGCGCCAGCAGCCCAGTGACAGGGGAGAGCACTGAAGCTTTCTTT. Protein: CASSPVTGESTEAFF.

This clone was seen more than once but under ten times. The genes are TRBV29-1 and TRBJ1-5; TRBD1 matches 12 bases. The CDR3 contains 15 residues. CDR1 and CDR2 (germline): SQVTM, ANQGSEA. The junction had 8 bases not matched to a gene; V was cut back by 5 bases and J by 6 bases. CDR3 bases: TGCAGCGTTTCACTGGGACAGGGGGCGAGTCAGCCCCAGCATTTT. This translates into CSVSLGQGASQPQHF.

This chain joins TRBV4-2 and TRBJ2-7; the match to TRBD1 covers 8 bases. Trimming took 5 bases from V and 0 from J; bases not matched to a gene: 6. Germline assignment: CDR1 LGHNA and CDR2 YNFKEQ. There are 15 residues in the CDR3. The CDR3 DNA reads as TGTGCCAGCAGCACCTCGACAGGGGTCTCCTACGAGCAGTACTTC. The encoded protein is CASSTSTGVSYEQYF.

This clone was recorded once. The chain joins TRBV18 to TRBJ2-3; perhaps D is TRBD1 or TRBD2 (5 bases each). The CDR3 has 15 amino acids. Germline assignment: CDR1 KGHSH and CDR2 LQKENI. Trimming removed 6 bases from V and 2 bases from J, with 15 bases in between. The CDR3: CASSQRGGSTDTQYF. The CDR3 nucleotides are TGTGCCAGCTCGCAGCGTGGGGGTTCCACAGATACGCAGTATTTT.

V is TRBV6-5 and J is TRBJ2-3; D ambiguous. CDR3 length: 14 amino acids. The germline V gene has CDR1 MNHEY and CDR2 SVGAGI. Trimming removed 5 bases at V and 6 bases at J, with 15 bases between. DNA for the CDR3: TGTGCCAGCAGTCCCAAGACTGACACGGATACGCAGTATTTT. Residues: CASSPKTDTDTQYF.

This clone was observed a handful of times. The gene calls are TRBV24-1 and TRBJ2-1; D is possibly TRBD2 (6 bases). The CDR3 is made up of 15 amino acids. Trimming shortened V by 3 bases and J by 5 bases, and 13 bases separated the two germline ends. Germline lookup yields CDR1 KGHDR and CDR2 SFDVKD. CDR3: CATSDQSGRNNEQFF. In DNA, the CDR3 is TGTGCCACCAGTGATCAATCAGGGAGGAACAATGAGCAGTTCTTC.

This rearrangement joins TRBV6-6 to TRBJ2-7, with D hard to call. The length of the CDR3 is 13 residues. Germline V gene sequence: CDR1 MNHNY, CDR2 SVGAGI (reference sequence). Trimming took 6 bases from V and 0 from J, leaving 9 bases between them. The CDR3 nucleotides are TGTGCCAGCAGCGATTCCAGCTCCTACGAGCAGTACTTC. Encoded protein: CASSDSSSYEQYF.

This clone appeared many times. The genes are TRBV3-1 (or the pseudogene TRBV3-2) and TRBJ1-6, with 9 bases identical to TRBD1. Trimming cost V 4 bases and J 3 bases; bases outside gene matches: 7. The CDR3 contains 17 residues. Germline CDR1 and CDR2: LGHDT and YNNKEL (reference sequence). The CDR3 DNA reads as TGTGCCAGCAGCCTCCGCGGGACAGGGTTCTATAATTCACCCCTCCACTTT. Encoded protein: CASSLRGTGFYNSPLHF.

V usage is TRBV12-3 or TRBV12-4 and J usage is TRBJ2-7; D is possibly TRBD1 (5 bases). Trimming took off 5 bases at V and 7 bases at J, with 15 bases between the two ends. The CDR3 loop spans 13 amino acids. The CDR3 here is CASSTGPSREQYF. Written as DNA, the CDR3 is TGTGCCAGCAGTACAGGACCCTCGAGGGAGCAGTACTTC.

CDR3 residues: CASSPQVLVGQTGNTIYF. The CDR3 region has the DNA TGTGCCAGCAGCCCCCAGGTTTTAGTGGGACAGACTGGAAACACCATATATTTT. This chain joins TRBV11-2 and TRBJ1-3; 7 bases fit TRBD1. This CDR3 spans 18 amino acids. V lost 5 bases, J lost 2 bases, and 15 bases stayed unmatched. Germline CDR1 reads SGHAT; CDR2 reads FQNNGV.

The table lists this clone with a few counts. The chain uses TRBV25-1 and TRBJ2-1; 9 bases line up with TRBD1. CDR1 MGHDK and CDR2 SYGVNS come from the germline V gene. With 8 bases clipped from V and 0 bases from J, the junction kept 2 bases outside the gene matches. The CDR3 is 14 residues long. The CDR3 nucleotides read TGTGCCAGCCAGGACAGGGGCTCCTACAATGAGCAGTTCTTC. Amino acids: CASQDRGSYNEQFF.

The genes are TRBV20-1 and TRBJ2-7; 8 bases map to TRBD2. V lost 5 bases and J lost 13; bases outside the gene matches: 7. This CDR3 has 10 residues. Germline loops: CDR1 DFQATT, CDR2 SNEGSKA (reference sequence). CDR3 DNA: TGCAGTGCTGTTGAGCGGACTAGCTACTTC. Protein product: CSAVERTSYF.

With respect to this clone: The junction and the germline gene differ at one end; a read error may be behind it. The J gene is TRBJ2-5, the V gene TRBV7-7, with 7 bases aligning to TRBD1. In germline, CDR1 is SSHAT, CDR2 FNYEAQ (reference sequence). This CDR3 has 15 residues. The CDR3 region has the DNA TGTGCTAGCAGCTTAGGCGACAGGGAAACGGAGACCCAGTACTTC. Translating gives CASSLGDRETETQYF.

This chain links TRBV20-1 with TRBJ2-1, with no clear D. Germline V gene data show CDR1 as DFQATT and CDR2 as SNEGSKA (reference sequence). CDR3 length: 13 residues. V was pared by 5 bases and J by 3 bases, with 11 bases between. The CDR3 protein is CSARGRVYNEQFF. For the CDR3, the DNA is TGCAGTGCTCGTGGACGGGTCTACAATGAGCAGTTCTTC.

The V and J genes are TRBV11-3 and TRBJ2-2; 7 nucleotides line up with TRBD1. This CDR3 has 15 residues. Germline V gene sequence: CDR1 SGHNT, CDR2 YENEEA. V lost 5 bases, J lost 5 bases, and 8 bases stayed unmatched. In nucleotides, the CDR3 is TGTGCCAGCAGCAACACAGGGGTCGGAACCGGGGAGCTGTTTTTT. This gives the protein CASSNTGVGTGELFF.

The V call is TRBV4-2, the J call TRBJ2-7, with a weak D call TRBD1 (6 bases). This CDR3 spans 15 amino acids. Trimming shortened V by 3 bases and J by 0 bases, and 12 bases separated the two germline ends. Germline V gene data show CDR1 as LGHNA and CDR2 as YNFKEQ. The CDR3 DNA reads TGTGCCAGCAGCCATTACAGGGCCCCCTCCTACGAGCAGTACTTC. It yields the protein CASSHYRAPSYEQYF.

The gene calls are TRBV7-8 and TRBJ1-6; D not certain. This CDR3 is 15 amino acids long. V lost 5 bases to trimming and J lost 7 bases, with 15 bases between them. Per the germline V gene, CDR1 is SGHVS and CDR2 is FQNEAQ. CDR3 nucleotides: TGTGCCAGCAGCGTAGTGGCAGTGGACAATTCACCCCTCCACTTT. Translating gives CASSVVAVDNSPLHF. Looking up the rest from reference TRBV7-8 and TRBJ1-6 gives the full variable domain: GAGVSQSPRYKVAKRGQDVALRCDPISGHVSLFWYQQALGQGPEFLTYFQNEAQLDKSGLPSDRFFAERPEGSVSTLKIQRTQQEDSAVYLCASSVVAVDNSPLHFGNGTRLTVT.

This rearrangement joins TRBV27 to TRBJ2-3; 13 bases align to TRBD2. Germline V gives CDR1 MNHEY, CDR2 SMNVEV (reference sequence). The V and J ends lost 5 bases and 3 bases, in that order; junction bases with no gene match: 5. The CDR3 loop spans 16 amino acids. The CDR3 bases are TGTGCCAGCAGTGAACTAGCGGGGGGGCTTACAGATACGCAGTATTTT. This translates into CASSELAGGLTDTQYF.

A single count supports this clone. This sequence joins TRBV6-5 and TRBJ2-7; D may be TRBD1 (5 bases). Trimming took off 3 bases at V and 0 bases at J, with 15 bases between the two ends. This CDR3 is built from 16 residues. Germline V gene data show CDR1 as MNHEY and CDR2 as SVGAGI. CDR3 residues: CASSYRQFSSSYEQYF. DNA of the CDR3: TGTGCCAGCAGTTATCGACAGTTCTCCAGCTCCTACGAGCAGTACTTC.

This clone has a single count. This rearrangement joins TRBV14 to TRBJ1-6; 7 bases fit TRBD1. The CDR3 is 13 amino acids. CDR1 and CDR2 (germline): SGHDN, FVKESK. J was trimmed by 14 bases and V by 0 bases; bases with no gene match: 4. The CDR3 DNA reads TGTGCCAGCAGCCAAGAGCTACAGGGGACCCTCCACTTT. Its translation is CASSQELQGTLHF.

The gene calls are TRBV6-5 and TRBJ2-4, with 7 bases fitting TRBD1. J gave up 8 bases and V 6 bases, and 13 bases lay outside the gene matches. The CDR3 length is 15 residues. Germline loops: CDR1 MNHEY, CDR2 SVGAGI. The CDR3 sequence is CASSQTGSDTDIQYF. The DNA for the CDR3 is TGTGCCAGCAGCCAGACAGGGTCGGACACCGACATTCAGTACTTC.

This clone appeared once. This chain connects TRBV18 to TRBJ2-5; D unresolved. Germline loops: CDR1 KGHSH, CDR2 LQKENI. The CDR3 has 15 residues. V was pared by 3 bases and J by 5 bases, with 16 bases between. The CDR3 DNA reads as TGTGCCAGCTCACCTATGTTCGGTCTCCGGGAGACCCAGTACTTC. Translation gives CASSPMFGLRETQYF.

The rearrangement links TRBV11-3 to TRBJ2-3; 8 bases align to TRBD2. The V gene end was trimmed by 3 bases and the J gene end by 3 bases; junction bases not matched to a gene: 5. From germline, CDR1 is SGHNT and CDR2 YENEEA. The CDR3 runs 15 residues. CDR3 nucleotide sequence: TGTGCCAGCAGCTTTAGCGGGATAGTGACAGATACGCAGTATTTT. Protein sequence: CASSFSGIVTDTQYF.

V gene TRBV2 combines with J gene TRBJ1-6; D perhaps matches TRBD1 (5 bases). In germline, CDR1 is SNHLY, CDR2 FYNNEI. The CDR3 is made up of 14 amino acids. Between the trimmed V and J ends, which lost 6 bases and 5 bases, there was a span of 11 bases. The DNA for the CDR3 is TGTGCCAGCAGGCGGGACGGTAATAATTCACCCCTCCACTTT. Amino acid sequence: CASRRDGNNSPLHF.

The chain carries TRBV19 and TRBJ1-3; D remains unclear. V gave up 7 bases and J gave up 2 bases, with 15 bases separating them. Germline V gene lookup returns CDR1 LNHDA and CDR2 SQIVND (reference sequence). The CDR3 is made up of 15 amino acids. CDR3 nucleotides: TGTGCCAGTATACTCGTCCCGGGGACTGGAAACACCATATATTTT. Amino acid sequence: CASILVPGTGNTIYF.

The CDR3 nucleotides are TGTGCCAGCAGCTTGTTGCCGGGGTATAGCACCGGGGAGCTGTTTTTT. As protein: CASSLLPGYSTGELFF. The V call is TRBV5-6, the J call TRBJ2-2; maybe TRBD2 (5 bases). CDR3 length: 16 residues. Looked up from germline, CDR1 is SGHDT and CDR2 is YYEEEE. Trimming pared 1 base from V and 4 bases from J, leaving 14 bases between.

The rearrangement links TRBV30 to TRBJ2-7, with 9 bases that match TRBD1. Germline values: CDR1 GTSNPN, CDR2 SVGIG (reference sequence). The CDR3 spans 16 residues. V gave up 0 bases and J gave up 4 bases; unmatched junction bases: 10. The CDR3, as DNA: TGTGCCTGGAGTGTAGGCGGTTCAGGACAGGGGTACGAGCAGTACTTC. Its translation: CAWSVGGSGQGYEQYF.

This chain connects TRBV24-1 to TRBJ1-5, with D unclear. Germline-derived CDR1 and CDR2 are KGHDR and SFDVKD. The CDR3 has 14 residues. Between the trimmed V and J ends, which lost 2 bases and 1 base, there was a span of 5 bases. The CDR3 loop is CATSDSRSNQPQHF. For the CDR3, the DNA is TGTGCCACCAGTGATTCTAGGAGCAATCAGCCCCAGCATTTT.

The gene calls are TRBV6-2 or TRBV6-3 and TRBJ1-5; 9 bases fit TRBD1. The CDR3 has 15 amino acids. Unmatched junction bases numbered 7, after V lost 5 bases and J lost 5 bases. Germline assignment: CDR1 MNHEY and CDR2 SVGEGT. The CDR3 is CASSGPGQGDQPQHF. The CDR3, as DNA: TGTGCCAGCAGTGGTCCGGGACAGGGTGATCAGCCCCAGCATTTT.

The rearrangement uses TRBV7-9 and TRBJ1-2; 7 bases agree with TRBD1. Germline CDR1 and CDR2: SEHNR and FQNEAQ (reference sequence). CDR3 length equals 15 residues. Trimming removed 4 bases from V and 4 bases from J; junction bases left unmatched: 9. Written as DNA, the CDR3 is TGTGCCAGCAGCTCCGACAGGGAGGGGCTCTATGGCTACACCTTC. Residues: CASSSDREGLYGYTF.

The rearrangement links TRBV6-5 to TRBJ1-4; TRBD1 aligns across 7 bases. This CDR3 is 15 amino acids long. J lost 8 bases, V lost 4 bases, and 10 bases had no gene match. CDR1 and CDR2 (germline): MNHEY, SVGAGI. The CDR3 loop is CASSWKRQGSEKLFF. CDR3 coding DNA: TGTGCCAGCAGTTGGAAGAGACAGGGATCGGAAAAACTGTTTTTT.

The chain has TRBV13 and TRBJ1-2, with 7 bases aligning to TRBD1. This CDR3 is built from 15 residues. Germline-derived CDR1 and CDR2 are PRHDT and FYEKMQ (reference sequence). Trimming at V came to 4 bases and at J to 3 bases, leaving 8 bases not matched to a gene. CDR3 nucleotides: TGTGCCAGCAGCTCGGAAACCGGGACAGACTATGGCTACACCTTC. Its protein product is CASSSETGTDYGYTF.